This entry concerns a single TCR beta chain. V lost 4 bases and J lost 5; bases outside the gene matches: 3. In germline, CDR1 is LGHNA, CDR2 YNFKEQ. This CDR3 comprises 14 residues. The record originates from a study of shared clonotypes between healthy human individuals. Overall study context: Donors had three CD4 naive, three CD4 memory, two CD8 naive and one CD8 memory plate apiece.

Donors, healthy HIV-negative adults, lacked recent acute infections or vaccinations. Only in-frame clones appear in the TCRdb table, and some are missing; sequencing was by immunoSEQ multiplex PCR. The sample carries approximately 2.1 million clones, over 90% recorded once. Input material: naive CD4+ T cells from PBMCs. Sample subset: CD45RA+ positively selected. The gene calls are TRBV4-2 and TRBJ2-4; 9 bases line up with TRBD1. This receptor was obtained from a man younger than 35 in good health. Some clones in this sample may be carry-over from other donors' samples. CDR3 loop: CASSPDRGENIQYF. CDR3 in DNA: TGTGCCAGCAGCCCGGACAGGGGTGAAAACATTCAGTACTTC.